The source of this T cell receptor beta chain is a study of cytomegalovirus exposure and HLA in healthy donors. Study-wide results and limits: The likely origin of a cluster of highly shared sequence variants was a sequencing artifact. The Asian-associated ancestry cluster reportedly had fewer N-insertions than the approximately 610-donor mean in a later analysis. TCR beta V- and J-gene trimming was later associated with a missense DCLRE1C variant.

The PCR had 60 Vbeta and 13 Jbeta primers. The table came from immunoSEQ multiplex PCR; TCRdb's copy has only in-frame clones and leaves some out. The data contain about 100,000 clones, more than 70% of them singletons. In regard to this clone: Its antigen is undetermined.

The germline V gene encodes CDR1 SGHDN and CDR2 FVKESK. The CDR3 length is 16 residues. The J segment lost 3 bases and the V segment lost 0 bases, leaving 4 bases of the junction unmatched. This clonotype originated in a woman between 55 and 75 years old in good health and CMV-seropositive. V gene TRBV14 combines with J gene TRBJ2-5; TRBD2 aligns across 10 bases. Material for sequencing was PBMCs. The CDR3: CASSQDPLAGEETQYF. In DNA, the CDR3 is TGTGCCAGCAGCCAAGATCCCCTAGCGGGGGAAGAGACCCAGTACTTC.